Listed below are T cell receptor beta chains from one sample, sequenced in a study of T cells after yellow fever vaccination. One entry per CDR3 protein results from TCRdb running MiXCR on the 5' RACE reads. The table records some 320,000 distinct CDR3 sequences, around 8.6% of them present only once. The sequenced sample was CD4+ T cells sorted from PBMCs, obtained 5 days after the yellow fever booster vaccination. The receptors stem from a man aged 18 to 30 who received the YFV17D yellow fever vaccine. CDR3s include the opening cysteine and the closing phenylalanine or tryptophan. The order of the fields is CDR3 DNA, CDR3 protein, clone size, V gene, J gene, D gene. D genes are given only for firm matches. A row's size may be missing; if present it is once, few, many or a size class.

TGCAGCGTTGAGAAGTATCCCAATGAGCAGTTCTTC	CSVEKYPNEQFF	many	TRBV29-1	TRBJ2-1	NA
TGCGCCAGCAGCCCCCTCGTGGGTCATACGCAGTATTTT	CASSPLVGHTQYF	NA	TRBV4-3	TRBJ2-3	NA
TGTGCCAGCAGCTTAGTTCCGGGACAGGGGGCCGATGAGCAGTTCTTC	CASSLVPGQGADEQFF	NA	TRBV11-2	TRBJ2-1	TRBD1
TGTGCCATCACCGATCGCAGGGGGCTCGGGTCCTACGAGCAGTACTTC	CAITDRRGLGSYEQYF	NA	TRBV10-3	TRBJ2-7	TRBD1
TGTGCCAGCAGCCCGGGGACAATAGGGGCCGGGGAGCTGTTTTTT	CASSPGTIGAGELFF	NA	TRBV7-2	TRBJ2-2	NA
TGTGCCAGTAGTTCGTCTCGGAGGGGCGAATATGGCTACACCTTC	CASSSSRRGEYGYTF	NA	TRBV19	TRBJ1-2	NA
TGTGCCAGCAGCTTCGTCAGGACTCTATCCTATGGCTACACCTTC	CASSFVRTLSYGYTF	NA	TRBV7-2	TRBJ1-2	NA
TGTGCCAGCACTCTTTGGGGATCGAACACTGAAGCTTTCTTT	CASTLWGSNTEAFF	many	TRBV7-9	TRBJ1-1	NA
TGTGCCAGCAGCCAGCGTCTGCGGGATTCACCCCTCCACTTT	CASSQRLRDSPLHF	many	TRBV3-1	TRBJ1-6	NA
TGCAGCGTTCTTGGACAGAGTGGATTGGAACCCGGGGCCAACGTCCTGACTTTC	CSVLGQSGLEPGANVLTF	few	TRBV29-1	TRBJ2-6	NA
TGTGCCAGCAGCGAATCCGGGACAGGGAACGAAAAACTGTTTTTT	CASSESGTGNEKLFF	NA	TRBV2	TRBJ1-4	TRBD1
TGTGCCAGCAGTTTGGGACAGGAACCAGGTGAAGCTTTCTTT	CASSLGQEPGEAFF	many	TRBV12-3/TRBV12-4	TRBJ1-1	TRBD1
TGCGCCAGCAGCCAAGACGGACACCTTATTGGCTACACCTTC	CASSQDGHLIGYTF	NA	TRBV4-3	TRBJ1-2	NA
TGTGCCAGCTGCCTCTGGGACAATGAGCAGTTCTTC	CASCLWDNEQFF	NA	TRBV12-3/TRBV12-4	TRBJ2-1	NA
TGTGCCAGCAGCTTTGTCGGCTACTATGGCTACACCTTC	CASSFVGYYGYTF	few	TRBV5-6	TRBJ1-2	NA
TGCGCCAGCAGATCCGAAGCCACAGGAAACACCATATATTTT	CASRSEATGNTIYF	NA	TRBV5-1	TRBJ1-3	NA
TGTGCCAGCAGCTTACGGCCGGTTGACAGGGGCTACGAGCAGTACTTC	CASSLRPVDRGYEQYF	NA	TRBV7-3	TRBJ2-7	TRBD1
TGTGCCAGCAGCGGAGATTCTGGGGAGACCCAGTACTTC	CASSGDSGETQYF	many	TRBV7-8	TRBJ2-5	NA
TGTGCCACCAGCAGACGGACGGGACAGGGGGCCGACGAGCAGTACTTC	CATSRRTGQGADEQYF	NA	TRBV15	TRBJ2-7	TRBD1
TGTGCCAGCAGCCCCGGGGAGCGGCAGCCCCAGCATTTT	CASSPGERQPQHF	NA	TRBV7-2	TRBJ1-5	NA
TGTGCCAGCAGCTTAGTGACAGGGGTCGAGCAGTACTTC	CASSLVTGVEQYF	few	TRBV7-8	TRBJ2-7	TRBD1
TGCGCCAGCAGCTTGGAGGGGAGGTCCAATCAGCCCCAGCATTTT	CASSLEGRSNQPQHF	few	TRBV5-1	TRBJ1-5	NA
TGCAGTGCTAGGGTCGGGCTAAGTGGTGGGGAGCTGTTTTTT	CSARVGLSGGELFF	few	TRBV20-1	TRBJ2-2	NA
TGCAGCGTTGCCCCGGGTGTTGGCTCCTACGAGCAGTACTTC	CSVAPGVGSYEQYF	few	TRBV29-1	TRBJ2-7	NA
TGTGCCAGCAGTGGGGGGGAGCCGCGCACCATATATTTT	CASSGGEPRTIYF	few	TRBV12-3/TRBV12-4	TRBJ1-3	NA
TGCGCCAGCAGCTTGGGGAAGGACAGGGCTTCGACCGGGGAGCTGTTTTTT	CASSLGKDRASTGELFF	many	TRBV5-1	TRBJ2-2	TRBD1
TGCGCCAGCAGCCAAGATGGTGGGGGGGCCTGGGATACGCAGTATTTT	CASSQDGGGAWDTQYF	NA	TRBV4-1	TRBJ2-3	NA
TGCGCCAGCAGCCAAGCAGGGAGGGGAGGGGAGCTGTTTTTT	CASSQAGRGGELFF	NA	TRBV4-3	TRBJ2-2	TRBD2
TGCGCCAGCAGCTTGGAGCGGGGGGCCGGCTCCTACAATGAGCAGTTCTTC	CASSLERGAGSYNEQFF	many	TRBV5-1	TRBJ2-1	TRBD2
TGCAGTGCTCGAGAACAGGGGAGGGGAGAGACCCAGTACTTC	CSAREQGRGETQYF	few	TRBV20-1	TRBJ2-5	NA
TGCGCCAGCAGGTGGACAGTCGGATCCTACGAGCAGTACTTC	CASRWTVGSYEQYF	many	TRBV5-1	TRBJ2-7	NA
TGTGCCAGCAGCCCTCTCACTGCCCAAGATACGCAGTATTTT	CASSPLTAQDTQYF	NA	TRBV2	TRBJ2-3	NA
TGCGCCAGCACCTCCCCAGGGATCGGGGCGTATGGCTACACCTTC	CASTSPGIGAYGYTF	NA	TRBV5-1	TRBJ1-2	NA
TGTGCCAGCAGACGCTATCTCCAAGGAAACACCATATATTTT	CASRRYLQGNTIYF	NA	TRBV12-3/TRBV12-4	TRBJ1-3	NA
TGCAGTGCTAGAGAAGGGGGTCGGGAGGATTCACCCCTCCACTTT	CSAREGGREDSPLHF	NA	TRBV20-1	TRBJ1-6	NA
TGCGCCAGCAGCTACGGGACAGGGGATCCAGAGACCCAGTACTTC	CASSYGTGDPETQYF	few	TRBV5-1	TRBJ2-5	TRBD1
TGTGCCAGCAGTTTCCCGCAAGAACCCCTCCACTTT	CASSFPQEPLHF	NA	TRBV12-3/TRBV12-4	TRBJ1-6	NA
TGTGCCAGCAGTTACTCTACAGGAGGATTAGTGCAGTACTTC	CASSYSTGGLVQYF	few	TRBV6-5	TRBJ2-7	NA
TGCGCCAGCAGCTTGGAATGGACAGGGATGGGCGTCCTGACTTTC	CASSLEWTGMGVLTF	medium-sized	TRBV5-1	TRBJ2-6	TRBD1
TGTGCCAGCAGAACCGGACAGGGGGTCGGGCAGCCCCAGCATTTT	CASRTGQGVGQPQHF	many	TRBV6-1	TRBJ1-5	TRBD1
TGTGCCAGCAGACTAAACCCCGGGAACACTGAAGCTTTCTTT	CASRLNPGNTEAFF	NA	TRBV7-2	TRBJ1-1	NA
TGTGCCAGCAGTGGCCTACAGGGAAACGAGCAGTTCTTC	CASSGLQGNEQFF	NA	TRBV2	TRBJ2-1	NA
TGCGCCACCCGGGACGGCAATCAGCCCCAGCATTTT	CATRDGNQPQHF	few	TRBV5-1	TRBJ1-5	NA
TGTGCCAGCGTAGGACAGGGGTGGAATGAGCAGTTCTTC	CASVGQGWNEQFF	NA	TRBV5-8	TRBJ2-1	TRBD1
TGCGCCAGCAGCCAAGCATCGGGCTCTAGCACAGATACGCAGTATTTT	CASSQASGSSTDTQYF	NA	TRBV4-2	TRBJ2-3	NA
TGTGCCAGCAGATCAACCGGGACTGCCTCCTACAATGAGCAGTTCTTC	CASRSTGTASYNEQFF	few	TRBV6-5	TRBJ2-1	NA
TGCGCCAGCAGCCAAGTGGGACGAGCTCGCACAGATACGCAGTATTTT	CASSQVGRARTDTQYF	few	TRBV4-1	TRBJ2-3	NA
TGCAGCGTTGGTCAAGGGGGCAATCAGCCCCAGCATTTT	CSVGQGGNQPQHF	many	TRBV29-1	TRBJ1-5	NA
TGCGCCAGCAGCCAAACCGTATTGAGCTCTGGAAACACCATATATTTT	CASSQTVLSSGNTIYF	many	TRBV4-3	TRBJ1-3	NA